This is a list of T cell receptor beta chains from one sample in a study of OX40 agonist ivuxolimab in advanced cancers. Produced via immunoSEQ multiplex PCR; TCRdb's table is partial and in-frame only. This repertoire shows fewer than 85,000 clones, around 80% found once; its top ten account for around 5%. Sample: CD4+ or CD8+ T cells sorted from blood, taken in a trial of the OX40 agonist ivuxolimab. The origin of the receptors is an adult with an advanced solid tumor such as melanoma, head and neck, liver or kidney cancer. The CDR3 runs from the conserved cysteine through the conserved F or W. D genes are given only for firm matches. Clone sizes are given selectively: once, few, many, or a class where the clone is expanded.

V gene	D gene	clone size	J gene	CDR3 DNA	CDR3 protein
TRBV18	-	-	TRBJ2-5	TGTGCCAGCTCACCACCCACAGGCTTGGAGACCCAGTACTTC	CASSPPTGLETQYF
TRBV6-5	-	-	TRBJ2-5	TGTGCCAGCAGCCCCCCGGGGAAGGAGACCCAGTACTTC	CASSPPGKETQYF
TRBV4-3	-	-	TRBJ1-2	TGCGCCAGCAGCCAAAGGGAAAGGGACTATGGCTACACCTTC	CASSQRERDYGYTF
TRBV4-1	-	-	TRBJ2-3	TGCGCCAGCAGCCCCAGCTGGGGCGTCTCTAGCACAGATACGCAGTATTTT	CASSPSWGVSSTDTQYF
TRBV5-1	TRBD1	few	TRBJ2-3	TGCGCCAGCAGCCCAGACAGGGGCACAGATACGCAGTATTTT	CASSPDRGTDTQYF
TRBV7-3	-	-	TRBJ2-1	TGTGCCAGCAGCCTGTCCTCCTACAATGAGCAGTTCTTC	CASSLSSYNEQFF
TRBV6-6	TRBD1	once	TRBJ1-2	TGTGCCAGCAGTCGGGACAGGCCCTCTAACTATGGCTACACCTTC	CASSRDRPSNYGYTF
TRBV27	-	few	TRBJ2-7	TGTGCCAGCAGGGCCTCTAGTCTCAGCTCCTACGAGCAGTACTTC	CASRASSLSSYEQYF
TRBV10-2	-	-	TRBJ2-3	TGCGCCAGCAGTGTGGACTACCTTAGCACAGATACGCAGTATTTT	CASSVDYLSTDTQYF
TRBV9	TRBD1	-	TRBJ1-2	TGTGCCAGCAGCGTCGGGACAGCGTATGGCTACACCTTC	CASSVGTAYGYTF
TRBV18	TRBD2	-	TRBJ2-7	TGTGCCAGCTCACCAAAGGCGGGGGGGAGCGAGCAGTACTTC	CASSPKAGGSEQYF